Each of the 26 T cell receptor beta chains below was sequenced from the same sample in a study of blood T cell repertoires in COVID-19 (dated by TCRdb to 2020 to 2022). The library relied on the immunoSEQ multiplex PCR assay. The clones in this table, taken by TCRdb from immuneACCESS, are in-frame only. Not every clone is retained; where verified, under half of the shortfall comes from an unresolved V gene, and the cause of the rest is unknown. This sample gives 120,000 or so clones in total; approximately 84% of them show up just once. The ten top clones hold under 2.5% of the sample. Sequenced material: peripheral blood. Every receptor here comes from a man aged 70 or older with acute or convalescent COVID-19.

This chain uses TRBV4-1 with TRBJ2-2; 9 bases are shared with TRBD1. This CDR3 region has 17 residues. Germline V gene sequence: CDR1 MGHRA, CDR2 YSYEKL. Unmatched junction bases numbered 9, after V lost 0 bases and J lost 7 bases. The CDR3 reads CASSQEGTGSIGGELFF. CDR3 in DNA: TGCGCCAGCAGCCAAGAGGGGACAGGGTCAATTGGCGGGGAGCTGTTTTTT.

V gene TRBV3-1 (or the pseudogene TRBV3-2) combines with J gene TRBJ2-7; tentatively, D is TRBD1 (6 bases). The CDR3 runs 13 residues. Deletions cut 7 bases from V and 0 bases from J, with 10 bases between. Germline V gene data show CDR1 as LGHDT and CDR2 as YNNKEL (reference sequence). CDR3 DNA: TGTGCCAGCAAACCCAGGGGCTCCTACGAGCAGTACTTC. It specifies CASKPRGSYEQYF.

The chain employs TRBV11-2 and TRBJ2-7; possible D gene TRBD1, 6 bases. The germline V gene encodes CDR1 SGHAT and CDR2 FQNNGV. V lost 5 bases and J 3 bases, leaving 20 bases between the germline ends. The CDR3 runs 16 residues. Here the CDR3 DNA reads TGTGCCAGCAGCGTCCTCCCCGGGACATTTTACTACGAGCAGTACTTC. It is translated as CASSVLPGTFYYEQYF. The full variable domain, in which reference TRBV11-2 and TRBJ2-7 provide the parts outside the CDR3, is EAGVAQSPRYKIIEKRQSVAFWCNPISGHATLYWYQQILGQGPKLLIQFQNNGVVDDSQLPKDRFSAERLKGVDSTLKIQPAKLEDSAVYLCASSVLPGTFYYEQYFGPGTRLTVT.

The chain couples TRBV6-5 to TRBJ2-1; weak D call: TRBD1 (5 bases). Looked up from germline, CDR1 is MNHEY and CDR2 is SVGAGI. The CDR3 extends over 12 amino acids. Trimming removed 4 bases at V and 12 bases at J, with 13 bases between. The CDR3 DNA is TGTGCCAGCAGTTTCCAAGGGGTCGGGCAGTTCTTC. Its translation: CASSFQGVGQFF.

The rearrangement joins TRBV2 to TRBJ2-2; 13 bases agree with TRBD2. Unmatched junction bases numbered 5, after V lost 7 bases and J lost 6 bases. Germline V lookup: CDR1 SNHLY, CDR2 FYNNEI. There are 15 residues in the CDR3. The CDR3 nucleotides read TGTGCCAGCACCAGGACTAGCGGGGGCGCCGGGGAGCTGTTTTTT. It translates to CASTRTSGGAGELFF.

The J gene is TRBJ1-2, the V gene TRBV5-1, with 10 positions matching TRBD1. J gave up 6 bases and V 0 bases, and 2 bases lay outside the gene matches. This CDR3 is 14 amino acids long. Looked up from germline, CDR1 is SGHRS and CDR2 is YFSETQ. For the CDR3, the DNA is TGCGCCAGCAGCTTGGGACAGGGGGCGGATGGCTACACCTTC. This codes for CASSLGQGADGYTF.

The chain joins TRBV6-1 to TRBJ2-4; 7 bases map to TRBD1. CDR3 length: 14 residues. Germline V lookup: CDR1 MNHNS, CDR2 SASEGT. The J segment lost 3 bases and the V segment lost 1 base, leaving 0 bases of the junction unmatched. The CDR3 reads CASSEDRGKNIQYF. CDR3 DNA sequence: TGTGCCAGCAGTGAAGACAGGGGCAAAAACATTCAGTACTTC.

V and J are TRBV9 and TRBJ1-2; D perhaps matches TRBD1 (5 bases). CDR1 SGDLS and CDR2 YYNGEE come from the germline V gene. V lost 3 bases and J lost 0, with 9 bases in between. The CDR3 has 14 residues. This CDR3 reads CASSEGTSNYGYTF. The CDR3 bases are TGTGCCAGCAGCGAGGGGACTTCTAACTATGGCTACACCTTC.

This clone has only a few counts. The CDR3 loop is CASTGDSNQPQHF. CDR3 DNA: TGTGCCAGCACAGGGGATAGCAATCAGCCCCAGCATTTT. The J gene is TRBJ1-5, the V gene TRBV12-3 or TRBV12-4, with D tentatively TRBD1 (6 bases). The CDR3 is 13 residues long. Trimming stripped 7 bases from V and 0 bases from J, with 7 bases between.

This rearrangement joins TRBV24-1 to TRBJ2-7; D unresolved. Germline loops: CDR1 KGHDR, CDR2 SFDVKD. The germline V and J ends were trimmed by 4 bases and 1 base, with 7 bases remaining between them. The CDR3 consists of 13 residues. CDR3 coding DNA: TGTGCCACCAGTGAGGGCAGGTCCTACGAGCAGTACTTC. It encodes CATSEGRSYEQYF.

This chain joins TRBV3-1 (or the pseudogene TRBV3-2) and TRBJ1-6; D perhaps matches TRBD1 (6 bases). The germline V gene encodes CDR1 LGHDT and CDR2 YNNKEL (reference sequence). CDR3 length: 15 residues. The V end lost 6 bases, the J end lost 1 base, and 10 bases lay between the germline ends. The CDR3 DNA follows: TGTGCCAGCAGGAAACAGGGTTCCTATAATTCACCCCTCCACTTT. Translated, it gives CASRKQGSYNSPLHF.

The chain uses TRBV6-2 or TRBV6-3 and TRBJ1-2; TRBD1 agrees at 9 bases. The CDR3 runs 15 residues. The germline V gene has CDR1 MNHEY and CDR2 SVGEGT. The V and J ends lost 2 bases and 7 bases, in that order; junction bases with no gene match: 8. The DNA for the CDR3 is TGTGCCAGCAGTTACGGGGGACAGGGTAGACTTGGCTACACCTTC. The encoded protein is CASSYGGQGRLGYTF.

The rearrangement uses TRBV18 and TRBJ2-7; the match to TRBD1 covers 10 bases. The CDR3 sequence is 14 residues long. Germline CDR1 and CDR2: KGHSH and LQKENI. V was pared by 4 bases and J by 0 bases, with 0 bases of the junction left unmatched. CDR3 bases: TGTGCCAGCTCACGGACAGGGGGCTCCTACGAGCAGTACTTC. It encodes CASSRTGGSYEQYF.

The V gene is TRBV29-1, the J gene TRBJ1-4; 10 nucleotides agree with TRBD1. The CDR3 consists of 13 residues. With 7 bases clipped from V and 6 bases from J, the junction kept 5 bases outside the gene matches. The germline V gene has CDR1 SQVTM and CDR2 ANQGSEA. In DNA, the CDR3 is TGCAGCGCTTTAGGACAGGGGGATGAAAAACTGTTTTTT. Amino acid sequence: CSALGQGDEKLFF.

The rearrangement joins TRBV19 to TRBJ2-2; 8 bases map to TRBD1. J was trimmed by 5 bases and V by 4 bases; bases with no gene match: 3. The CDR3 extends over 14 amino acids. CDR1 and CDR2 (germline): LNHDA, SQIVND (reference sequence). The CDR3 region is CASSTGGRTGELFF. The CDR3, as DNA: TGTGCCAGTAGTACAGGGGGCAGGACCGGGGAGCTGTTTTTT.

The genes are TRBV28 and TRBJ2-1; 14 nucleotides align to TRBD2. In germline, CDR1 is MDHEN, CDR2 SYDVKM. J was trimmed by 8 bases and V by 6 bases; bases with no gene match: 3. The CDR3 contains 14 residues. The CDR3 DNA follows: TGTGCCAGCAGCCTGGGACTAGCGGGGGATGAGCAGTTCTTC. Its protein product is CASSLGLAGDEQFF.

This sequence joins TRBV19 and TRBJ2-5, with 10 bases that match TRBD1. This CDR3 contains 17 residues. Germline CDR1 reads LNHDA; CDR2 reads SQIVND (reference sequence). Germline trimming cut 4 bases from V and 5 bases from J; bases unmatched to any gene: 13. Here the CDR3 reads CASSKTGGAYLGETQYF. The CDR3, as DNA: TGTGCCAGTAGTAAGACAGGGGGCGCTTACCTAGGGGAGACCCAGTACTTC.

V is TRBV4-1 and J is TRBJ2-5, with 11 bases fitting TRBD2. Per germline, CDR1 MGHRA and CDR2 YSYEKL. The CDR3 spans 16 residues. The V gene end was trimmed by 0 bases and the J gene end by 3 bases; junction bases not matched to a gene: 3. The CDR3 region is CASSQDPSGGKETQYF. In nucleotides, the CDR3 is TGCGCCAGCAGCCAAGACCCTAGCGGGGGGAAAGAGACCCAGTACTTC.

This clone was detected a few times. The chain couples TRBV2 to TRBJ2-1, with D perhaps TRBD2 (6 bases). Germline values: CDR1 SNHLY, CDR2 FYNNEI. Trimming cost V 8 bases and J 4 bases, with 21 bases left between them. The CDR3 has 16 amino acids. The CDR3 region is CASLRGSPLLYNEQFF. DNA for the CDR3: TGTGCCAGCCTCCGGGGGTCCCCGCTTTTATACAATGAGCAGTTCTTC.

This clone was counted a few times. The CDR3, as DNA: TGCGCCAGCAGCCACAGACAGGGGGCGAACTCCTACGAGCAGTACTTC. Its translation is CASSHRQGANSYEQYF. V is TRBV4-1 and J is TRBJ2-7; 10 nucleotides align to TRBD1. The CDR3 covers 16 residues. Germline CDR1 reads MGHRA; CDR2 reads YSYEKL. Losses at the gene ends were 3 bases for V and 0 bases for J; bases not matched to a gene: 5.

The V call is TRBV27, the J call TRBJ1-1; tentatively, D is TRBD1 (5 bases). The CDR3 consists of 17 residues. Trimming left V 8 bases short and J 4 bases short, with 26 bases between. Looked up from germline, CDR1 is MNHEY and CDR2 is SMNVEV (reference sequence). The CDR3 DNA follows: TGTGCCAGCCTGACAGCTCCCCCGAGAGAGAGGATCACTGAAGCTTTCTTT. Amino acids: CASLTAPPRERITEAFF.

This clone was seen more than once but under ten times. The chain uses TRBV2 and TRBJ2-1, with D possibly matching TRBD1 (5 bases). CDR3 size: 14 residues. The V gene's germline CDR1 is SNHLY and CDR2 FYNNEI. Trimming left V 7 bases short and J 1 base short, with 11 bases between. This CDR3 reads CASTPDRSYNEQFF. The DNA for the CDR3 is TGTGCCAGCACTCCTGACAGATCCTACAATGAGCAGTTCTTC.

The CDR3 DNA follows: TGTGCCAGCAGCTCTACTTCAGGGTTTCAAGAGACCCAGTACTTC. Its translation is CASSSTSGFQETQYF. The J gene is TRBJ2-5, the V gene TRBV7-8, with D perhaps matching TRBD1 (5 bases). The CDR3 has 15 residues. V lost 4 bases and J 2 bases, leaving 14 bases between the germline ends. The V gene's germline CDR1 is SGHVS and CDR2 FQNEAQ.

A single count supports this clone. DNA of the CDR3: TGTGCCAGCAGTCCAGCGGGGGGGTTTGGGTACGAGCAGTACTTC. This encodes CASSPAGGFGYEQYF. This sequence joins TRBV7-8 and TRBJ2-7; 10 bases line up with TRBD2. The CDR3 extends over 15 amino acids. The germline gives CDR1 SGHVS, CDR2 FQNEAQ. The junction had 9 bases not matched to a gene; V was cut back by 6 bases and J by 4 bases.

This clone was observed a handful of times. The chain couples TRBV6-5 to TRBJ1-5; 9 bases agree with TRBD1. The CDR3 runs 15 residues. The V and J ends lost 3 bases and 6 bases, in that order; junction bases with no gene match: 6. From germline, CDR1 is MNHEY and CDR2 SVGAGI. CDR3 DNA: TGTGCCAGCAGTTATTTGGGACAGGGCTTTCAGCCCCAGCATTTT. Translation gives CASSYLGQGFQPQHF.

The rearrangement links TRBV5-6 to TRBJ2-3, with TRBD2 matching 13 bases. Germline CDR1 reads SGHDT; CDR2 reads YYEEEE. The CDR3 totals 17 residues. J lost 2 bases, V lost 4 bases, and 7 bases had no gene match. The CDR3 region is CASSPNGLAGDTDTQYF. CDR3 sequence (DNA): TGTGCCAGCAGCCCGAACGGACTAGCGGGGGACACAGATACGCAGTATTTT. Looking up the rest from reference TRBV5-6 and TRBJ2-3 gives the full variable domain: DAGVTQSPTHLIKTRGQQVTLRCSPKSGHDTVSWYQQALGQGPQFIFQYYEEEERQRGNFPDRFSGHQFPNYSSELNVNALLLGDSALYLCASSPNGLAGDTDTQYFGPGTRLTVL.